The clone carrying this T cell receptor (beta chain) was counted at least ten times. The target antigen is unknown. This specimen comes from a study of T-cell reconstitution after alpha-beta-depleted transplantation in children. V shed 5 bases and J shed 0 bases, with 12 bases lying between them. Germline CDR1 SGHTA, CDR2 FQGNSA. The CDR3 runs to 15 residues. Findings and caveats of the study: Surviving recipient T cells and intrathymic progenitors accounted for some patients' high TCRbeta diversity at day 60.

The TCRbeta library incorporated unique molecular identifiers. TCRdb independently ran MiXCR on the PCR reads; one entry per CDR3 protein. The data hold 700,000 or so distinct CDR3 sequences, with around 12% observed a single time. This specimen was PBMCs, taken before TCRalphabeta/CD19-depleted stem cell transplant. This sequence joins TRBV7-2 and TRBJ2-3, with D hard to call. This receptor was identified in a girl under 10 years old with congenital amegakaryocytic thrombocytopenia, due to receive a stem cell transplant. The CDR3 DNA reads TGTGCCAGCAGCCTTAGTACCGGAAGCACAGATACGCAGTATTTT. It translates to CASSLSTGSTDTQYF.